The 17 T cell receptor beta chains listed next were all sequenced from one sample in a study of T-cell reconstitution after alpha-beta-depleted transplantation in children. As it was prepared, the TCRbeta library received unique molecular identifiers. From the PCR reads, TCRdb called clonotypes with MiXCR, one entry per CDR3 protein. The sample holds some 150,000 distinct CDR3 sequences, about 9% seen once. The material was PBMCs, mostly from graft donor cells, obtained 180 days after TCRalphabeta/CD19-depleted stem cell transplant. Receptor source: a female patient younger than 10 who had a stem cell transplant for congenital amegakaryocytic thrombocytopenia, so the T cells may come from the graft donor.

The sample holds many counts of this clonotype. The chain recombines TRBV12-3 or TRBV12-4 with TRBJ1-2; 8 bases are a match to TRBD1. The CDR3 sequence is 16 residues long. V lost 6 bases, J lost 8 bases, and 17 bases stayed unmatched. The CDR3 region is CASSPPDRGLLYGYTF. CDR3 DNA: TGTGCCAGCAGCCCGCCTGACAGGGGTCTCCTATACGGCTACACCTTC.

This rearrangement joins TRBV11-1 to TRBJ1-4; tentative D call: TRBD1 (6 bases). CDR1 and CDR2 from the germline V gene are SGHAT and FQDESV (reference sequence). Deletions cut 3 bases from V and 1 base from J, with 24 bases between. The CDR3 runs 20 residues. In nucleotides, the CDR3 is TGTGCCAGCAGCTTCTACTACCTGGACAGCATCAGCGGAACTAATGAAAAACTGTTTTTT. This codes for CASSFYYLDSISGTNEKLFF.

This clonotype came up many times. V and J are TRBV12-3 or TRBV12-4 and TRBJ2-5; 9 bases align to TRBD1. This CDR3 region has 14 residues. Losses at the gene ends were 6 bases for V and 5 bases for J; bases not matched to a gene: 7. CDR3 region: CASSRDRVQETQYF. The CDR3 DNA follows: TGTGCCAGCAGCCGGGACAGGGTCCAGGAGACCCAGTACTTC.

This clonotype was counted at least ten times. The chain is built from TRBV12-3 or TRBV12-4 and TRBJ2-2; no clear D. V was pared by 3 bases and J by 0 bases, with 11 bases between. The CDR3 is 16 residues long. CDR3 coding DNA: TGTGCCAGCAGTTTTAGAAAGACTCCGAACACCGGGGAGCTGTTTTTT. Its protein product is CASSFRKTPNTGELFF.

This clonotype was seen at least ten times. The V gene is TRBV12-3 or TRBV12-4, the J gene TRBJ1-4, with TRBD1 matching 7 bases. This CDR3 comprises 12 residues. Unmatched junction bases numbered 3, after V lost 5 bases and J lost 9 bases. In DNA form, the CDR3 reads TGTGCCAGCAGTACGACAGGGAAAAAACTGTTTTTT. Translating it yields CASSTTGKKLFF.

This clonotype was observed many times. The CDR3 spells CAISGLRGGYNEQFF. The CDR3 nucleotides read TGTGCCATCAGTGGTTTGCGGGGGGGGTACAATGAGCAGTTCTTC. The J gene is TRBJ2-1, the V gene TRBV10-3; 9 bases fit TRBD2. The V gene's germline CDR1 is ENHRY and CDR2 SYGVKD. The CDR3 covers 15 residues. Trimming cost V 4 bases and J 4 bases; bases outside gene matches: 5.

The sample holds many counts of this clonotype. The CDR3 DNA reads as TGCGCCAGCAGCGGATCTTCCTTAGGAGCCACAGATACGCAGTATTTT. This gives the protein CASSGSSLGATDTQYF. The chain carries TRBV5-1 and TRBJ2-3; D ambiguous. The CDR3 covers 16 residues. Per the germline V gene, CDR1 is SGHRS and CDR2 is YFSETQ. Trimming left V 4 bases short and J 2 bases short, with 17 bases between.

The chain is built from TRBV3-1 and TRBJ2-7, with 11 bases that match TRBD2. The V gene's germline CDR1 is LGHDT and CDR2 YNNKEL (reference sequence). The CDR3 totals 15 residues. With V trimmed by 10 bases and J by 0 bases, 8 bases remained unmatched. DNA of the CDR3: TGTGCCACCTGCCCGGGACTAGCGGTCTCCTACGAGCAGTACTTC. Translation gives CATCPGLAVSYEQYF.

This clonotype was observed at least ten times. The J gene is TRBJ2-6, the V gene TRBV12-3 or TRBV12-4; D is uncertain. The CDR3 spans 15 residues. V lost 2 bases and J lost 2, with 7 bases in between. This chain's CDR3 is CASSLPEAGANVLTF. The CDR3 DNA reads TGTGCCAGCAGTTTACCAGAAGCTGGGGCCAACGTCCTGACTTTC.

This clonotype was detected a few times. The chain employs TRBV18 and TRBJ1-1, with a weak D call TRBD1 (5 bases). Trimming cost V 4 bases and J 5 bases, with 14 bases left between them. The CDR3 runs 14 residues. CDR1 KGHSH and CDR2 LQKENI come from the germline V gene. CDR3 nucleotides: TGTGCCAGCTCACTTGGAAGACAGATGACTGAAGCTTTCTTT. Its translation: CASSLGRQMTEAFF.

The table lists this clonotype with many counts. The chain uses TRBV20-1 and TRBJ2-1, with 11 bases that match TRBD2. V was clipped by 6 bases and J by 5 bases; unmatched bases: 9. This CDR3 has 15 residues. The germline gives CDR1 DFQATT, CDR2 SNEGSKA (reference sequence). The CDR3 DNA follows: TGCAGTGCAATCGGACTAGCGGGCTACAACAATGAGCAGTTCTTC. It specifies CSAIGLAGYNNEQFF.

This clonotype was observed many times. The V and J genes are TRBV12-3 or TRBV12-4 and TRBJ2-1; tentative D call: TRBD2 (6 bases). This CDR3 is built from 15 residues. Trimming shortened V by 6 bases and J by 1 base, and 13 bases separated the two germline ends. DNA for the CDR3: TGTGCCAGCAGCCCCGGGAGCCGTTCCTACAATGAGCAGTTCTTC. It codes for CASSPGSRSYNEQFF.

The J gene is TRBJ2-3, the V gene TRBV6-1; 8 bases agree with TRBD2. Trimming took 6 bases from V and 6 from J; bases not matched to a gene: 11. This CDR3 comprises 15 residues. CDR1 is MNHNS, CDR2 SASEGT, per germline. This CDR3 reads CASSRAGGSMDTQYF. The CDR3 DNA sequence: TGTGCCAGCAGCCGCGCGGGAGGTTCTATGGATACGCAGTATTTT.

This clonotype was counted ten times or more. V and J are TRBV25-1 and TRBJ2-5; 9 nucleotides match TRBD2. CDR1 is MGHDK and CDR2 is SYGVNS in the germline V gene. This CDR3 spans 16 amino acids. Trimming removed 1 base from V and 5 bases from J; junction bases left unmatched: 8. Written as DNA, the CDR3 is TGTGCCAGCAGTGAATTTCGAGCGGGGGGCCAGGAGACCCAGTACTTC. Translated, it gives CASSEFRAGGQETQYF.

This clonotype was seen ten or more times. The chain couples TRBV20-1 to TRBJ2-1, with 12 bases that match TRBD2. The junction had 3 bases not matched to a gene; V was cut back by 0 bases and J by 6 bases. The CDR3 totals 15 residues. The germline V gene encodes CDR1 DFQATT and CDR2 SNEGSKA (reference sequence). In DNA, the CDR3 is TGCAGTGCTAGAGATCCTAGCGGGAGGGCCAATGAGCAGTTCTTC. Translation: CSARDPSGRANEQFF.

The chain joins TRBV20-1 to TRBJ2-7; 10 positions agree with TRBD2. The germline gives CDR1 DFQATT, CDR2 SNEGSKA (reference sequence). The CDR3 runs to 14 residues. The J segment lost 6 bases and the V segment lost 5 bases, leaving 10 bases of the junction unmatched. The CDR3 DNA reads as TGCAGTGCTGGTAGCGGACTAGCGGACCCCGAGCAGTACTTC. Amino acids: CSAGSGLADPEQYF.

The V gene is TRBV7-2, the J gene TRBJ2-4, with D possibly matching TRBD1 (6 bases). The CDR3 consists of 17 residues. With 0 bases removed from V and 2 bases from J, the gap between germline ends came to 14 bases. Germline CDR1 and CDR2: SGHTA and FQGNSA. In DNA form, the CDR3 reads TGTGCCAGCAGCTTAGCGCTTTACAGGGCCCCCAAAAACATTCAGTACTTC. Its translation is CASSLALYRAPKNIQYF.